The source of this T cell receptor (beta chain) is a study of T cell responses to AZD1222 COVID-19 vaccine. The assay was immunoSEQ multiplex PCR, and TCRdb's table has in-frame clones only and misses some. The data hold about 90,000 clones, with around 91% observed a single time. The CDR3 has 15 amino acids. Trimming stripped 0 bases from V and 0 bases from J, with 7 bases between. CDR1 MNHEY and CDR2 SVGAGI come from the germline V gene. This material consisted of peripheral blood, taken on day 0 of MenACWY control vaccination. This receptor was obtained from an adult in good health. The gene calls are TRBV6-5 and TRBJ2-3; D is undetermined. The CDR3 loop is CASSYSTLSTDTQYF. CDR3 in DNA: TGTGCCAGCAGTTACTCGACGCTTAGCACAGATACGCAGTATTTT.